The T cell receptor (beta chain) under discussion was sequenced for a study of T cell repertoires in aging, cancer and after chemotherapy. In the study overall: The full dataset contained roughly 9 million TCR reads.

Peripheral blood genomic DNA, not sorted cells or RNA, was the template. Findings and limits, study-wide: No conclusions about immunological memory after chemotherapy can be drawn from the repertoire data.

Rearranged V-D-J TRB sequences were amplified with a mixed TRB-A/B primer pool. MiXCR was run by TCRdb on the multiplex PCR reads, yielding one entry per CDR3 protein. The table has more than 1,000 distinct CDR3 sequences, 15% to 25% seen once. As regards this clonotype: Its antigen is not identified.

The length of the CDR3 is 13 residues. V was clipped by 0 bases and J by 4 bases, with 7 bases between them. Looked up from germline, CDR1 is SGHDN and CDR2 is FVKESK. The receptor was isolated from a human donor with a solid tumor. Specimen: blood. This chain uses TRBV14 with TRBJ2-7; D ambiguous. This chain's CDR3 is CASSQEIGYEQYF. The CDR3, as DNA: TGTGCCAGCAGCCAAGAAATAGGGTACGAGCAGTACTTC.